This TCR beta chain emerged from a study of cytomegalovirus exposure and HLA in healthy donors. Study-wide points: Based on reports, TCR beta sequences accurately predicted HLA-A and HLA-B alleles for most subjects. In a later analysis, 17,000 or so TCR beta sequences were associated with HLA alleles at 0.05 false discovery rate. Presence/absence analyses took donor sequencing depth as roughly uniform.

The ends were cut back, 6 bases at V and 0 bases at J, with 12 bases in the middle. The CDR3 is 15 residues long. Germline V gene sequence: CDR1 MNHEY, CDR2 SVGAGI. Comment on this clone: Antigen specificity is unknown.

Both 60 Vbeta primers and 13 Jbeta primers went into the PCR. Sequenced by immunoSEQ multiplex PCR; TCRdb stores in-frame clones only, minus some. The table shows about 80,000 clones, with 67% occurring only once. The chain recombines TRBV6-5 with TRBJ1-3; TRBD1 might be the D (5 bases). The material sequenced was PBMCs. The sequence came from a woman aged 45-60 years in good health and CMV-seropositive. The chain's CDR3 is CASRAGLISGNTIYF. The DNA for the CDR3 is TGTGCCAGCAGGGCGGGACTCATCTCTGGAAACACCATATATTTT.